A single sample is the source of the 29 T cell receptor beta chains below, sequenced in a study of blood T cell repertoires in COVID-19. Clones were read by immunoSEQ multiplex PCR, and TCRdb kept only the in-frame ones, dropping some. This sample has about 190,000 clones, with around 84% found just once. Sequenced material: peripheral blood. The source is a man aged 30-40 years with active or convalescent COVID-19.

The rearrangement links TRBV29-1 to TRBJ1-1, with a tentative D call TRBD1 (5 bases). This CDR3 is built from 15 residues. Trimming left V 0 bases short and J 0 bases short, with 11 bases between. The germline V gene encodes CDR1 SQVTM and CDR2 ANQGSEA. CDR3 residues: CSVEERRGMNTEAFF. The CDR3 DNA reads as TGCAGCGTTGAAGAGCGACGGGGGATGAACACTGAAGCTTTCTTT. The complete variable domain, with remaining parts taken from reference TRBV29-1 and TRBJ1-1, reads SAVISQKPSRDICQRGTSLTIQCQVDSQVTMMFWYRQQPGQSLTLIATANQGSEATYESGFVIDKFPISRPNLTFSTLTVSNMSPEDSSIYLCSVEERRGMNTEAFFGQGTRLTVV.

The genes are TRBV24-1 and TRBJ2-2, with TRBD2 identical over 7 bases. The CDR3 is 16 residues long. Germline V gives CDR1 KGHDR, CDR2 SFDVKD. Losses at the gene ends were 0 bases for V and 6 bases for J; bases not matched to a gene: 6. The CDR3 here is CATSDLGGSKPGELFF. The CDR3 DNA follows: TGTGCCACCAGTGATTTGGGCGGGAGTAAACCCGGGGAGCTGTTTTTT.

In its sample, this clone was seen once. The chain joins TRBV7-2 to TRBJ1-1; 7 nucleotides line up with TRBD1. Trimming cost V 9 bases and J 4 bases; bases outside gene matches: 8. CDR3 length: 13 amino acids. The germline V gene has CDR1 SGHTA and CDR2 FQGNSA. The CDR3 reads CARNRGFGTEAFF. The CDR3 nucleotides are TGTGCCAGAAACAGGGGCTTTGGCACTGAAGCTTTCTTT.

The rearrangement uses TRBV5-6 and TRBJ1-6, with a possible D match to TRBD1 (5 bases). Germline V gene sequence: CDR1 SGHDT, CDR2 YYEEEE. CDR3 length equals 17 residues. Trimming took off 1 base at V and 4 bases at J, with 15 bases between the two ends. CDR3 nucleotides: TGTGCCAGCAGCTTGATGGCGCAGGGTCTATATAATTCACCCCTCCACTTT. Amino acids: CASSLMAQGLYNSPLHF. The variable domain in full, with the rest retrieved from reference TRBV5-6 and TRBJ1-6, is DAGVTQSPTHLIKTRGQQVTLRCSPKSGHDTVSWYQQALGQGPQFIFQYYEEEERQRGNFPDRFSGHQFPNYSSELNVNALLLGDSALYLCASSLMAQGLYNSPLHFGNGTRLTVT.

The chain uses TRBV7-9 and TRBJ1-1, with a tentative D call TRBD1 (5 bases). The CDR3 has 12 amino acids. Trimming left V 1 base short and J 5 bases short, with 5 bases between. Germline assignment: CDR1 SEHNR and CDR2 FQNEAQ (reference sequence). CDR3 in DNA: TGTGCCAGCAGCTTAGACAGGACTGAAGCTTTCTTT. Its protein is CASSLDRTEAFF.

As to this clone: In the same sample, other DNA sequences code for this CDR3. The V and J genes are TRBV19 and TRBJ2-1; no firm D call. CDR3 length: 12 residues. V lost 1 base to trimming and J lost 7 bases, with 5 bases between them. CDR1 is LNHDA and CDR2 is SQIVND in the germline V gene (reference sequence). CDR3 sequence reads: CASSIVRNEQFF. CDR3 DNA sequence: TGTGCCAGTAGTATAGTCCGGAATGAGCAGTTCTTC.

The chain has TRBV24-1 and TRBJ1-1; tentatively, D is TRBD1 (5 bases). V was pared by 2 bases and J by 1 base, with 16 bases between. The germline CDR1 and CDR2 sequences are KGHDR and SFDVKD. The CDR3 covers 17 residues. The CDR3 region has the DNA TGTGCCACCAGTGATTCCGCCGGGGCGGGGAGGAACACTGAAGCTTTCTTT. Its translation is CATSDSAGAGRNTEAFF.

V and J are TRBV9 and TRBJ2-5; 9 positions agree with TRBD2. V lost 0 bases to trimming and J lost 1 base; unmatched junction nucleotides: 1. The CDR3 totals 15 residues. CDR1 SGDLS and CDR2 YYNGEE come from the germline V gene. This CDR3 reads CASSVGGGAQETQYF. In DNA, the CDR3 is TGTGCCAGCAGCGTAGGCGGGGGGGCCCAAGAGACCCAGTACTTC.

This sequence joins TRBV12-3 or TRBV12-4 and TRBJ2-3; D not certain. The CDR3 has 13 residues. The germline V and J ends were trimmed by 5 bases and 0 bases, with 6 bases remaining between them. In DNA, the CDR3 is TGTGCCAGCAGTATGACTAGCACAGATACGCAGTATTTT. Translation: CASSMTSTDTQYF.

The CDR3 DNA sequence: TGTGCCAGCAGCTTCGGGGGTCTTCTAAGCAATCAGCCCCAGCATTTT. The encoded protein is CASSFGGLLSNQPQHF. The rearrangement links TRBV5-6 to TRBJ1-5; D perhaps matches TRBD1 (5 bases). This CDR3 region has 16 residues. Germline V gives CDR1 SGHDT, CDR2 YYEEEE. V lost 2 bases and J lost 1, with 13 bases in between.

DNA for the CDR3: TGTGCCAGCAGCCAAGTGGCAGGGCGGGATACGCAGTATTTT. Residues: CASSQVAGRDTQYF. This chain uses TRBV3-1 (or the pseudogene TRBV3-2) with TRBJ2-3, with D tentatively TRBD1 (5 bases). The length of the CDR3 is 14 residues. From germline, CDR1 is LGHDT and CDR2 YNNKEL (reference sequence). V dropped 1 base and J dropped 6 bases, with 11 bases sitting between them.

The chain employs TRBV6-2 or TRBV6-3 and TRBJ1-4, with D perhaps TRBD1 (5 bases). Germline V CDR1 and CDR2: MNHEY, SVGEGT. Trimming left V 4 bases short and J 7 bases short, with 13 bases between. The CDR3 runs 14 residues. CDR3 region: CASSSLGLGEKLFF. CDR3 DNA: TGTGCCAGCAGTTCCTTGGGACTAGGTGAAAAACTGTTTTTT.

The sample holds a few counts of this clone. The chain combines TRBV7-6 with TRBJ1-4; 7 bases map to TRBD1. V shed 5 bases, J shed 0 bases, and the junction held 3 bases outside the gene matches. This CDR3 spans 15 amino acids. Looked up from germline, CDR1 is SGHVS and CDR2 is FNYEAQ. The CDR3 loop is CASSTGQATNEKLFF. The CDR3, as DNA: TGTGCCAGCAGCACAGGACAGGCAACTAATGAAAAACTGTTTTTT.

This chain joins TRBV6-1 and TRBJ2-7; D gene ambiguous. V shed 3 bases and J shed 4 bases, with 4 bases lying between them. The CDR3 contains 11 residues. Germline V gene lookup returns CDR1 MNHNS and CDR2 SASEGT. The CDR3 DNA is TGTGCCAGCAGTGAGTCGTACGAGCAGTACTTC. The encoded protein is CASSESYEQYF.

This rearrangement joins TRBV5-1 to TRBJ2-5, with D maybe TRBD1 (5 bases). The CDR3 is 14 residues long. V dropped 2 bases and J dropped 2 bases, with 10 bases sitting between them. Germline CDR1 SGHRS, CDR2 YFSETQ. The CDR3 loop reads CASSFRTYQETQYF. Here the CDR3 DNA reads TGCGCCAGCAGCTTCCGGACATATCAAGAGACCCAGTACTTC.

The rearrangement joins TRBV7-2 to TRBJ2-7; 9 positions agree with TRBD1. Per the germline V gene, CDR1 is SGHTA and CDR2 is FQGNSA. The CDR3 consists of 13 residues. V trimming: 6 bases; J trimming: 4 bases; junction bases outside the gene matches: 4. The CDR3 protein is CASRGQGIYEQYF. CDR3 nucleotides: TGTGCCAGCAGAGGACAGGGGATATACGAGCAGTACTTC.

The chain joins TRBV5-8 to TRBJ2-5, with D tentatively TRBD1 (7 bases). The CDR3 contains 15 residues. Looked up from germline, CDR1 is SGHTS and CDR2 is YDEGEE. V was pared by 3 bases and J by 7 bases, with 19 bases between. CDR3 nucleotide sequence: TGTGCCAGCAGCTCGGGGCAGGGGGGATCTCGGACCCAGTACTTC. Translation gives CASSSGQGGSRTQYF.

This clone was picked up one time. V and J are TRBV4-1 and TRBJ1-6, with D possibly TRBD1 on 5 matching bases. Trimming took off 4 bases at V and 11 bases at J, with 18 bases between the two ends. CDR3 length: 15 amino acids. Germline loops: CDR1 MGHRA, CDR2 YSYEKL. Here the CDR3 reads CASSPGTALAAPLHF. Written as DNA, the CDR3 is TGCGCCAGCAGCCCAGGGACTGCGCTCGCTGCACCCCTCCACTTT.

A single count supports this clone. The rearrangement links TRBV19 to TRBJ2-2, with D unclear. Germline CDR1 LNHDA, CDR2 SQIVND (reference sequence). With 7 bases removed from V and 1 base from J, the gap between germline ends came to 16 bases. The CDR3 runs to 16 residues. CDR3 in amino acids: CASNLEYQVNTGELFF. For the CDR3, the DNA is TGTGCCAGTAACCTGGAGTATCAAGTGAACACCGGGGAGCTGTTTTTT.

This clone was counted between two and nine times. The V call is TRBV6-2 or TRBV6-3, the J call TRBJ1-1, with 7 nucleotides matching TRBD1. Germline CDR1 MNHEY, CDR2 SVGEGT. There are 14 residues in the CDR3. Losses at the gene ends were 5 bases for V and 6 bases for J; bases not matched to a gene: 9. The CDR3 nucleotides read TGTGCCAGCAGTGACCTCACAGGGGTGTCTGAAGCTTTCTTT. It translates to CASSDLTGVSEAFF.

The rearrangement links TRBV5-6 to TRBJ1-2; 7 bases line up with TRBD1. The CDR3 is 14 amino acids. Germline values: CDR1 SGHDT, CDR2 YYEEEE. The J segment lost 4 bases and the V segment lost 6 bases, leaving 9 bases of the junction unmatched. This CDR3 is CASIRQGGGYGYTF. In nucleotides, the CDR3 is TGTGCCAGCATCCGACAGGGAGGTGGCTATGGCTACACCTTC.

The chain combines TRBV6-1 with TRBJ1-4, with 7 bases matching TRBD1. Trimming cost V 0 bases and J 7 bases; bases outside gene matches: 8. Germline CDR1 reads MNHNS; CDR2 reads SASEGT. This CDR3 region has 16 residues. The CDR3 loop is CASSEATTGKGEKLFF. The CDR3, as DNA: TGTGCCAGCAGTGAAGCGACGACAGGGAAAGGTGAAAAACTGTTTTTT.

The rearrangement joins TRBV2 to TRBJ2-7; D uncertain. The CDR3 spans 13 residues. Trimming removed 3 bases at V and 2 bases at J, with 8 bases between. Germline V gene lookup returns CDR1 SNHLY and CDR2 FYNNEI. CDR3 region: CASSDLGAYEQYF. Written as DNA, the CDR3 is TGTGCCAGCAGTGATTTAGGAGCCTACGAGCAGTACTTC. Supplemented by reference TRBV2 and TRBJ2-7, the full variable domain reads EPEVTQTPSHQVTQMGQEVILRCVPISNHLYFYWYRQILGQKVEFLVSFYNNEISEKSEIFDDQFSVERPDGSNFTLKIRSTKLEDSAMYFCASSDLGAYEQYFGPGTRLTVT.

DNA for the CDR3: TGTGCCTTCCGAAAAGGGGCAACTAATGAAAAACTGTTTTTT. It translates to CAFRKGATNEKLFF. The chain employs TRBV7-6 and TRBJ1-4; weak D call: TRBD1 (5 bases). This CDR3 spans 14 amino acids. Germline CDR1 and CDR2: SGHVS and FNYEAQ. V was shortened by 11 bases and J by 0 bases, with 13 bases between the two germline ends.

The chain links TRBV19 to TRBJ2-7; a possible D gene is TRBD2 (5 bases). Germline V gene lookup returns CDR1 LNHDA and CDR2 SQIVND (reference sequence). The CDR3 runs 13 residues. V lost 5 bases and J lost 7, with 15 bases in between. CDR3 bases: TGTGCCAGTAGTCCCCCTAGCTTCCAAGAGCAGTACTTC. Its protein is CASSPPSFQEQYF.

J is TRBJ2-7 and V is TRBV24-1; 7 nucleotides agree with TRBD1. Germline assignment: CDR1 KGHDR and CDR2 SFDVKD. This CDR3 contains 15 residues. J gave up 4 bases and V 4 bases, and 9 bases lay outside the gene matches. This chain's CDR3 is CATSDPAGGSYEQYF. In DNA, the CDR3 is TGTGCCACCAGTGACCCCGCAGGGGGATCGTACGAGCAGTACTTC.

In this sample, this clone turned up once. The rearrangement uses TRBV6-5 and TRBJ2-1, with 7 bases identical to TRBD2. V lost 9 bases, J lost 2 bases, and 10 bases stayed unmatched. Germline V gives CDR1 MNHEY, CDR2 SVGAGI. This CDR3 contains 15 residues. CDR3: CASAGGFSPYNEQFF. The CDR3, as DNA: TGTGCCAGTGCCGGGGGGTTCTCCCCCTACAATGAGCAGTTCTTC.

The CDR3 nucleotides are TGTGCCAGCAGCTTAGCCAACCTGCGTTACGAGCAGTACTTC. Residues: CASSLANLRYEQYF. The rearrangement links TRBV7-8 to TRBJ2-7; unclear D gene. Trimming removed 0 bases from V and 4 bases from J, with 10 bases in between. Per germline, CDR1 SGHVS and CDR2 FQNEAQ. The CDR3 covers 14 residues.

The rearrangement uses TRBV7-9 and TRBJ2-5, with TRBD1 identical over 7 bases. V shed 4 bases, J shed 1 base, and the junction held 6 bases outside the gene matches. This CDR3 has 15 amino acids. Germline V gene data show CDR1 as SEHNR and CDR2 as FQNEAQ (reference sequence). CDR3 in amino acids: CASSWLGQLQETQYF. The CDR3 DNA reads as TGTGCCAGCAGCTGGTTGGGACAGCTCCAAGAGACCCAGTACTTC.